The 32 T cell receptor beta chains below all came from one sample that was sequenced in a study of T cell repertoires in cytomegalovirus infection. From the reads, TCRdb called clonotypes with MiXCR, one entry per CDR3 protein. The data show some 170,000 distinct CDR3 sequences, 17% seen once. Sequencing used CD8+ T cells from PBMCs. These receptors all stem from a human donor in good health (CMV status not recorded). Some clones in this sample may be carry-over from other donors' samples.

V is TRBV13 and J is TRBJ2-3, with D possibly matching TRBD2 (6 bases). Germline-derived CDR1 and CDR2 are PRHDT and FYEKMQ (reference sequence). CDR3 size: 15 residues. V lost 5 bases and J lost 0, with 12 bases in between. CDR3 residues: CASSPTGTSTDTQYF. CDR3 DNA: TGTGCCAGCAGCCCTACCGGGACTAGCACAGATACGCAGTATTTT.

This clonotype was picked up a small number of times. The chain recombines TRBV20-1 with TRBJ2-1; 14 bases line up with TRBD2. With 5 bases clipped from V and 0 bases from J, the junction kept 9 bases outside the gene matches. Germline CDR1 and CDR2: DFQATT and SNEGSKA (reference sequence). The CDR3 runs 18 residues. CDR3 region: CSALGLAGAMSSYNEQFF. The CDR3 DNA reads as TGCAGTGCTTTGGGACTAGCGGGGGCCATGAGCTCCTACAATGAGCAGTTCTTC.

This clonotype was counted a few times. CDR3 in amino acids: CASSPPRGESATGGNEQFF. The CDR3 DNA sequence: TGTGCCAGCAGTCCCCCTCGAGGGGAAAGTGCGACGGGGGGCAATGAGCAGTTCTTC. The rearrangement links TRBV6-6 to TRBJ2-1; 7 bases align to TRBD2. Germline V gene data show CDR1 as MNHNY and CDR2 as SVGAGI (reference sequence). V shed 5 bases, J shed 6 bases, and the junction held 22 bases outside the gene matches. The CDR3 length is 19 residues.

This clonotype was detected a few times. The chain employs TRBV6-6 and TRBJ2-7; 7 positions match TRBD1. V lost 6 bases and J lost 3; bases outside the gene matches: 8. Germline V gives CDR1 MNHNY, CDR2 SVGAGI (reference sequence). This CDR3 region has 14 residues. The chain's CDR3 is CASRTGTAIYEQYF. The DNA for the CDR3 is TGTGCCAGCAGGACGGGGACAGCGATCTACGAGCAGTACTTC.

The V and J genes are TRBV7-9 and TRBJ2-4; D is possibly TRBD1 (6 bases). The germline V gene has CDR1 SEHNR and CDR2 FQNEAQ (reference sequence). This CDR3 contains 15 residues. V dropped 3 bases and J dropped 3 bases, with 12 bases sitting between them. CDR3 in DNA: TGTGCCAGCAGCTTGAGCAGGGACAACAAAAACATTCAGTACTTC. Translated: CASSLSRDNKNIQYF.

The sample holds a few counts of this clonotype. The chain recombines TRBV7-9 with TRBJ1-2; 9 nucleotides agree with TRBD1. The germline V gene encodes CDR1 SEHNR and CDR2 FQNEAQ (reference sequence). This CDR3 is built from 15 residues. After removal of 2 bases from V and 5 bases from J, the junction contained 6 bases not matched to a gene. Here the CDR3 DNA reads TGTGCCAGCAGCTTACCAGGACAGGGGCTGTATGGCTACACCTTC. Translating gives CASSLPGQGLYGYTF.

The chain recombines TRBV19 with TRBJ1-6; D uncertain. Between the trimmed V and J ends, which lost 3 bases and 6 bases, there was a span of 15 bases. Looked up from germline, CDR1 is LNHDA and CDR2 is SQIVND (reference sequence). The CDR3 spans 16 residues. CDR3 region: CASSMRRELPNSPLHF. The DNA for the CDR3 is TGTGCCAGTAGTATGCGGAGGGAACTCCCTAATTCACCCCTCCACTTT.

This clonotype was seen more than once but under ten times. This chain connects TRBV6-5 to TRBJ2-3; 8 bases fit TRBD2. Germline lookup yields CDR1 MNHEY and CDR2 SVGAGI. The trim removed 7 bases at V and 5 bases at J, leaving 14 bases unmatched. The CDR3 is made up of 16 amino acids. In DNA, the CDR3 is TGTGCCAGCAATCCCAGCGGGGGCCACCTGGGAGATACGCAGTATTTT. As protein: CASNPSGGHLGDTQYF.

The chain links TRBV7-6 to TRBJ2-6; 7 nucleotides agree with TRBD2. This CDR3 region has 18 residues. Trimming took 5 bases from V and 0 from J; bases not matched to a gene: 10. CDR1 SGHVS and CDR2 FNYEAQ come from the germline V gene. CDR3 nucleotide sequence: TGTGCCAGCAGCCCCTTAATGGGGGGGAACTCTGGGGCCAACGTCCTGACTTTC. It is translated as CASSPLMGGNSGANVLTF.

This clonotype has only a few counts. The CDR3 protein is CASSSLQGYEKLFF. In DNA form, the CDR3 reads TGTGCCAGCAGTAGCTTACAGGGTTATGAAAAACTGTTTTTT. The chain joins TRBV28 to TRBJ1-4, with D possibly matching TRBD1 (6 bases). Germline loops: CDR1 MDHEN, CDR2 SYDVKM. The CDR3 is made up of 14 amino acids. The V gene lost 5 bases and the J gene lost 6 bases, with 13 bases spanning the gap.

The rearrangement joins TRBV20-1 to TRBJ2-1; TRBD1 or TRBD2 may be the D gene (5 bases each). CDR1 DFQATT and CDR2 SNEGSKA come from the germline V gene (reference sequence). This CDR3 contains 13 residues. Trimming removed 3 bases at V and 5 bases at J, with 11 bases between. The CDR3 bases are TGCAGTGCTAGGGAGGTGGGACACAATGAGCAGTTCTTC. As protein: CSAREVGHNEQFF.

At least ten counts were recorded for this clonotype. This sequence joins TRBV7-8 and TRBJ1-2; 7 bases are shared with TRBD1. CDR1 and CDR2 from the germline V gene are SGHVS and FQNEAQ. With 0 bases clipped from V and 3 bases from J, the junction kept 7 bases outside the gene matches. The CDR3 contains 16 residues. CDR3 in amino acids: CASSLAMGQLYYGYTF. CDR3 nucleotides: TGTGCCAGCAGCTTAGCGATGGGACAGCTATACTATGGCTACACCTTC.

The rearrangement uses TRBV7-2 and TRBJ2-1; 14 nucleotides match TRBD2. Germline values: CDR1 SGHTA, CDR2 FQGNSA. J was trimmed by 5 bases and V by 6 bases; bases with no gene match: 6. The CDR3 spans 16 residues. CDR3 protein: CASSPWGLAGDNEQFF. CDR3 sequence (DNA): TGTGCCAGCAGTCCTTGGGGACTAGCGGGGGACAATGAGCAGTTCTTC.

The V call is TRBV7-2, the J call TRBJ1-2; D is unclear. This CDR3 has 20 residues. The germline V gene has CDR1 SGHTA and CDR2 FQGNSA. Trimming shortened V by 1 base and J by 4 bases, and 28 bases separated the two germline ends. The CDR3 DNA reads as TGTGCCAGCAGCTTAGGGGAAACAGTCCCACGTACGCGCCGGGGCTATGGCTACACCTTC. This sequence encodes CASSLGETVPRTRRGYGYTF.

This rearrangement joins TRBV7-6 to TRBJ2-7; D is uncertain. Germline CDR1 reads SGHVS; CDR2 reads FNYEAQ. V shed 4 bases and J shed 5 bases, with 12 bases lying between them. The CDR3 totals 13 residues. The CDR3 loop is CASSYPLGDEQYF. CDR3 in DNA: TGTGCCAGCAGCTACCCCTTGGGCGACGAGCAGTACTTC.

The chain employs TRBV7-9 and TRBJ1-4; D gene unclear. This CDR3 contains 12 residues. The germline gives CDR1 SEHNR, CDR2 FQNEAQ (reference sequence). Trimming pared 4 bases from V and 5 bases from J, leaving 5 bases between. The CDR3 DNA sequence: TGTGCCAGCAGCTCAGAGAATGAAAAACTGTTTTTT. Translation: CASSSENEKLFF.

This clonotype was seen only a few times. The genes are TRBV28 and TRBJ2-7; D is tentatively TRBD1 or TRBD2 (6 bases each). There are 13 residues in the CDR3. The V end was cut by 6 bases, the J end by 7 bases, with 16 bases between. Germline V gene data show CDR1 as MDHEN and CDR2 as SYDVKM. This CDR3 is CASSETGAGEQYF. In DNA form, the CDR3 reads TGTGCCAGCAGCGAGACGGGGGCGGGGGAGCAGTACTTC.

The chain carries TRBV6-5 and TRBJ1-6, with D possibly being TRBD1 (5 bases). Between the trimmed V and J ends, which lost 0 bases and 7 bases, there was a span of 13 bases. Germline CDR1 and CDR2: MNHEY and SVGAGI. This CDR3 comprises 16 residues. The CDR3, as DNA: TGTGCCAGCAGTTACTCGATGGGCAGGGTAAATTCACCCCTCCACTTT. This gives the protein CASSYSMGRVNSPLHF.

The chain uses TRBV7-2 and TRBJ2-3; TRBD2 matches at 10 bases. Germline V lookup: CDR1 SGHTA, CDR2 FQGNSA. Trimming removed 1 base from V and 5 bases from J; junction bases left unmatched: 9. This CDR3 contains 17 residues. CDR3 protein: CASSLEASSGGLDTQYF. The CDR3 DNA reads TGTGCCAGCAGCTTAGAGGCGTCTAGCGGGGGCTTAGATACGCAGTATTTT.

This clonotype was recorded a few times. The chain recombines TRBV20-1 with TRBJ2-1; perhaps TRBD2 as D (5 bases). With 2 bases removed from V and 10 bases from J, the gap between germline ends came to 6 bases. The CDR3 has 10 residues. CDR1 is DFQATT and CDR2 is SNEGSKA in the germline V gene (reference sequence). The CDR3 DNA sequence: TGCAGTGCTAGAACGGGGGAGCAGTTCTTC. It yields the protein CSARTGEQFF.

Only a few counts were recorded for this clonotype. This sequence joins TRBV7-2 and TRBJ1-1; D remains ambiguous. This CDR3 is 12 amino acids long. Looked up from germline, CDR1 is SGHTA and CDR2 is FQGNSA. The germline V and J ends were trimmed by 5 bases and 2 bases, with 6 bases remaining between them. The CDR3 region is CASSQYNTEAFF. The CDR3 nucleotides read TGTGCCAGCAGCCAGTATAACACTGAAGCTTTCTTT.

This chain uses TRBV7-4 with TRBJ2-7; D possibly uses TRBD1 or TRBD2 (5 bases each). The CDR3 covers 13 residues. The germline V gene encodes CDR1 SGHVT and CDR2 SQSDAQ. Trimming cost V 8 bases and J 1 base, with 12 bases left between them. For the CDR3, the DNA is TGTGCCAGCCCGGGGCAGGGTTCCTACGAGCAGTACTTC. Encoded protein: CASPGQGSYEQYF.

This chain links TRBV13 with TRBJ2-7, with no clear D. Between the trimmed V and J ends, which lost 5 bases and 5 bases, there was a span of 13 bases. This CDR3 spans 13 amino acids. Germline loops: CDR1 PRHDT, CDR2 FYEKMQ (reference sequence). CDR3 nucleotide sequence: TGTGCCAGCAGCCCGAACGGACGAGACGAGCAGTACTTC. It codes for CASSPNGRDEQYF.

The chain joins TRBV6-1 to TRBJ1-3, with D unresolved. CDR3 size: 14 residues. The germline gives CDR1 MNHNS, CDR2 SASEGT. V dropped 3 bases and J dropped 2 bases, with 8 bases sitting between them. The chain's CDR3 is CASSDEVPGNTIYF. In nucleotides, the CDR3 is TGTGCCAGCAGTGATGAAGTCCCTGGAAACACCATATATTTT.

This clonotype was observed a few times. The chain combines TRBV12-5 with TRBJ2-1; tentatively, D is TRBD1 (6 bases). Germline V CDR1 and CDR2: LGHNT, FRNRAP. The CDR3 is 14 amino acids. V was clipped by 4 bases and J by 8 bases, with 15 bases between them. This chain's CDR3 is CASGSPTGYDEQFF. DNA of the CDR3: TGTGCTAGTGGTTCTCCTACAGGGTACGATGAGCAGTTCTTC.

This clonotype came up a few times. The genes are TRBV7-2 and TRBJ1-1, with 9 bases identical to TRBD1. The CDR3 runs to 14 residues. Per germline, CDR1 SGHTA and CDR2 FQGNSA. Unmatched junction bases numbered 9, after V lost 6 bases and J lost 7 bases. CDR3 amino acids: CASSQYRGLDEAFF. The CDR3 DNA reads TGTGCCAGCAGTCAATACAGGGGGCTGGATGAAGCTTTCTTT.

This chain connects TRBV6-2 or TRBV6-3 to TRBJ2-2; 12 nucleotides match TRBD2. The V segment lost 3 bases and the J segment 4 bases; nucleotides outside the gene matches: 12. Germline V CDR1 and CDR2: MNHEY, SVGEGT. The CDR3 is 19 amino acids. The CDR3 DNA sequence: TGTGCCAGCAGTTATCCCACACTAGCGGGGGGCCAAAGCACCGGGGAGCTGTTTTTT. It codes for CASSYPTLAGGQSTGELFF.

The chain joins TRBV6-2 or TRBV6-3 to TRBJ2-2; 7 bases match TRBD2. Germline V gene data show CDR1 as MNHEY and CDR2 as SVGEGT. The V and J ends lost 2 bases and 1 base, in that order; junction bases with no gene match: 7. CDR3 length: 17 residues. This CDR3 reads CASSYEAGQMNTGELFF. The CDR3 DNA reads TGTGCCAGCAGTTACGAAGCGGGGCAAATGAACACCGGGGAGCTGTTTTTT.

This sequence joins TRBV30 and TRBJ1-1; no definite D call. The V gene's germline CDR1 is GTSNPN and CDR2 SVGIG (reference sequence). The CDR3 totals 13 residues. Trimming cost V 1 base and J 5 bases, with 11 bases left between them. The CDR3 protein is CAWSDSLLTEAFF. For the CDR3, the DNA is TGTGCCTGGAGTGACAGCCTCTTGACTGAAGCTTTCTTT.

In this sample, this clonotype turned up a few times. This chain links TRBV7-8 with TRBJ1-5; TRBD1 agrees at 11 bases. The CDR3 is made up of 18 amino acids. Germline trimming cut 4 bases from V and 1 base from J; bases unmatched to any gene: 9. Germline values: CDR1 SGHVS, CDR2 FQNEAQ. CDR3 sequence: CASSSPRDRGESNQPQHF. The CDR3 nucleotides are TGTGCCAGCAGCTCCCCCCGGGACAGGGGGGAAAGCAATCAGCCCCAGCATTTT.

This clonotype was counted between two and nine times. The gene calls are TRBV27 and TRBJ2-2; TRBD2 might be the D (6 bases). CDR3 length equals 17 residues. The V gene lost 0 bases and the J gene lost 0 bases, with 11 bases spanning the gap. CDR1 is MNHEY, CDR2 SMNVEV, per germline (reference sequence). The CDR3 loop reads CASSLSGTGANTGELFF. CDR3 nucleotide sequence: TGTGCCAGCAGTTTATCGGGGACGGGGGCGAACACCGGGGAGCTGTTTTTT.

J is TRBJ1-1 and V is TRBV4-3, with D possibly matching TRBD1 (5 bases). Germline CDR1 and CDR2: LGHNA and YSLEER. This CDR3 region has 13 residues. The ends were cut back, 4 bases at V and 4 bases at J, with 10 bases in the middle. The CDR3 DNA follows: TGCGCCAGCAGCCCCCGCAGGGCCACTGAAGCTTTCTTT. This gives the protein CASSPRRATEAFF.